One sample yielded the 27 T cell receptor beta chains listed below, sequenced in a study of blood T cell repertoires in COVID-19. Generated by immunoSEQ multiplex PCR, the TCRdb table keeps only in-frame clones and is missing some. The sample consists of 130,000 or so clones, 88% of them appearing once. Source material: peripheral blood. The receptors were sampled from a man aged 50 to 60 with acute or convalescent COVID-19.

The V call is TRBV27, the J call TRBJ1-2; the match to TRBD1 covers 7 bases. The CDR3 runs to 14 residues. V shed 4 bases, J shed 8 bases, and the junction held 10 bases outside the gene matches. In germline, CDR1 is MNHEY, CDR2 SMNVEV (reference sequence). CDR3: CASSSLDRVEGYTF. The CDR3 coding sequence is TGTGCCAGCAGTTCCCTCGACAGGGTGGAGGGCTACACCTTC.

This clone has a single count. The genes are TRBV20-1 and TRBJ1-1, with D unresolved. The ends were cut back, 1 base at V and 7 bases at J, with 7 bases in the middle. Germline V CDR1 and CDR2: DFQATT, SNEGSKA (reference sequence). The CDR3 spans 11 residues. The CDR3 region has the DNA TGCAGTGCTAGAGGACACCTTGAAGCTTTCTTT. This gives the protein CSARGHLEAFF.

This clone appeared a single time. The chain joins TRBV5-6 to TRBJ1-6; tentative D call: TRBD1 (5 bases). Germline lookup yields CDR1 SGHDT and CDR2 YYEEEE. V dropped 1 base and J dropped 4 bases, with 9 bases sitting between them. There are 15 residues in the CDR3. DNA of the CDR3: TGTGCCAGCAGCTTGAGACAGCTATATAATTCACCCCTCCACTTT. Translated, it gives CASSLRQLYNSPLHF.

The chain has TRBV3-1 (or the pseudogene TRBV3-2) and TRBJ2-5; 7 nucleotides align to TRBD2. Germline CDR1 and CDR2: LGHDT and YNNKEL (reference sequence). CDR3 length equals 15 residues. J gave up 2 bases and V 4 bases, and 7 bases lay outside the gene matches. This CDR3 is CASSPPGLDQETQYF. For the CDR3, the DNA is TGTGCCAGCAGCCCACCTGGACTAGATCAAGAGACCCAGTACTTC.

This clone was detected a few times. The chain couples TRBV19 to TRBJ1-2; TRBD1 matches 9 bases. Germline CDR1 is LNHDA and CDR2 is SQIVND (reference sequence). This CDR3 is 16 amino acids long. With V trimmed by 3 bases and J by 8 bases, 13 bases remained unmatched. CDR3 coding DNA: TGTGCCAGTAGTATCCAGAGCCGACAGGGGGTGTTCGGCTACACCTTC. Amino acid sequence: CASSIQSRQGVFGYTF.

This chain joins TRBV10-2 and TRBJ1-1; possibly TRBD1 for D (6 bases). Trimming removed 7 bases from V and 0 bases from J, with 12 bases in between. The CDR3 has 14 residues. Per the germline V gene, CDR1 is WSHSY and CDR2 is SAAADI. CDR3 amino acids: CASTKQGVNTEAFF. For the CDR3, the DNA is TGCGCCAGCACAAAACAGGGAGTGAACACTGAAGCTTTCTTT.

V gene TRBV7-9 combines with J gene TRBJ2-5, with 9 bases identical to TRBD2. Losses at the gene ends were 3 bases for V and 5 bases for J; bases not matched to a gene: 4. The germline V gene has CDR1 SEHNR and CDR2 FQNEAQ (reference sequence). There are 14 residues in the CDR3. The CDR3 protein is CASSFSSGMETQYF. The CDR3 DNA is TGTGCCAGCAGCTTTTCTAGCGGGATGGAGACCCAGTACTTC.

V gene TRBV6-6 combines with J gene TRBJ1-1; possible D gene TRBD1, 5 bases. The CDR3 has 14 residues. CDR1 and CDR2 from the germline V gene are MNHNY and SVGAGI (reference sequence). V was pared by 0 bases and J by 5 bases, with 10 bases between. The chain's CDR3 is CASSYSNRLTEAFF. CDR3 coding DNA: TGTGCCAGCAGTTACTCGAACAGGTTAACTGAAGCTTTCTTT.

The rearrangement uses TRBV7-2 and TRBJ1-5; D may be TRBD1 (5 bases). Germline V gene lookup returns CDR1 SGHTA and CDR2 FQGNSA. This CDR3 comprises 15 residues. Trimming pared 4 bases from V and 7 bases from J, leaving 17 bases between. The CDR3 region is CASSSGGTPYQPQHF. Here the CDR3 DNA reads TGTGCCAGCAGCTCAGGCGGGACCCCGTACCAGCCCCAGCATTTT.

The CDR3 loop is CAWSMGQLYGYTF. The CDR3 DNA sequence: TGTGCCTGGTCGATGGGACAGTTGTATGGCTACACCTTC. V gene TRBV30 combines with J gene TRBJ1-2; 7 positions agree with TRBD1. Per the germline V gene, CDR1 is GTSNPN and CDR2 is SVGIG (reference sequence). V was clipped by 5 bases and J by 5 bases; unmatched bases: 8. This CDR3 contains 13 residues.

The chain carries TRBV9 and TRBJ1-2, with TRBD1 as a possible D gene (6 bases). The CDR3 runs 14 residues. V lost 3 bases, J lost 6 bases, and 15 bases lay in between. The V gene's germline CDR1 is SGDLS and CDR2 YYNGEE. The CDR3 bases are TGTGCCAGCAGCGACCAACAGGGTAGGAATGGCTACACCTTC. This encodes CASSDQQGRNGYTF. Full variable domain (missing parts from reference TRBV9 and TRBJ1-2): DSGVTQTPKHLITATGQRVTLRCSPRSGDLSVYWYQQSLDQGLQFLIQYYNGEERAKGNILERFSAQQFPDLHSELNLSSLELGDSALYFCASSDQQGRNGYTFGSGTRLTVV.

The CDR3 region is CASSHISGGAGEGEQFF. CDR3 coding DNA: TGTGCCAGCAGCCACATTAGCGGGGGGGCCGGTGAAGGTGAGCAGTTCTTC. The chain is built from TRBV4-2 and TRBJ2-1; 11 nucleotides align to TRBD2. The CDR3 has 17 residues. Germline V lookup: CDR1 LGHNA, CDR2 YNFKEQ. With V trimmed by 3 bases and J by 9 bases, 13 bases remained unmatched.

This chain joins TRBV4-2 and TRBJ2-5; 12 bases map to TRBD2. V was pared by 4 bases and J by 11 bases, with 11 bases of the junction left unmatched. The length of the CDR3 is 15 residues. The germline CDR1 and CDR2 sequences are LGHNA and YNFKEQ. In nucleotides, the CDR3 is TGTGCCAGCAGCCCTGGGAGTCTAGCGGGAGGGCCACAGTACTTC. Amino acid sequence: CASSPGSLAGGPQYF.

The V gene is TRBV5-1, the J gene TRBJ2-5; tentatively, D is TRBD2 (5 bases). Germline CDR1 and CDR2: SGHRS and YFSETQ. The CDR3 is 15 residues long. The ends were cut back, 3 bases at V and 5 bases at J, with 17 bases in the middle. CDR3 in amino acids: CASSSPEGGLETQYF. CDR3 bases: TGCGCCAGCAGCTCCCCAGAGGGCGGCTTGGAGACCCAGTACTTC.

CDR3 loop: CSARGRAEAFF. DNA of the CDR3: TGCAGTGCCAGGGGAAGGGCTGAAGCTTTCTTT. V gene TRBV20-1 combines with J gene TRBJ1-1; possible D gene TRBD1, 6 bases. This CDR3 comprises 11 residues. CDR1 and CDR2 from the germline V gene are DFQATT and SNEGSKA (reference sequence). The V and J ends lost 6 bases and 6 bases respectively, with 11 bases between them.

CDR3 in amino acids: CASSLSYNSPLHF. The CDR3 DNA is TGTGCCAGCAGTTTATCGTATAATTCACCCCTCCACTTT. The chain joins TRBV28 to TRBJ1-6; D is unresolved. V shed 1 base and J shed 4 bases, with 2 bases lying between them. CDR1 is MDHEN, CDR2 SYDVKM, per germline. The CDR3 has 13 amino acids.

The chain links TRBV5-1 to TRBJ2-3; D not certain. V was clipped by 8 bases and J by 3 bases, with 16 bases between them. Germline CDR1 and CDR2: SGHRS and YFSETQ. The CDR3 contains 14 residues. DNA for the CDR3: TGCGCCAGTAACCCCGGAAGACAAACAGATACGCAGTATTTT. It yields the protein CASNPGRQTDTQYF.

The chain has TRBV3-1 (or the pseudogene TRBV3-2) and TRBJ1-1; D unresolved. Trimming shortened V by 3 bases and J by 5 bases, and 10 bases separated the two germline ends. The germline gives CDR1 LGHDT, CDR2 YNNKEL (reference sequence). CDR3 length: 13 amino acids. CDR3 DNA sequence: TGTGCCAGCAGCCATCTCAAGAGGACTGAAGCTTTCTTT. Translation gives CASSHLKRTEAFF.

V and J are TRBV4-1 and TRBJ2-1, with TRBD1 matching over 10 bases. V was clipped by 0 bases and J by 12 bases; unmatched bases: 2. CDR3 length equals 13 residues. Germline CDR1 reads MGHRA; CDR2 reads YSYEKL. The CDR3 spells CASSQERDRGQFF. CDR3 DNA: TGCGCCAGCAGCCAAGAGAGGGACAGGGGGCAGTTCTTC.

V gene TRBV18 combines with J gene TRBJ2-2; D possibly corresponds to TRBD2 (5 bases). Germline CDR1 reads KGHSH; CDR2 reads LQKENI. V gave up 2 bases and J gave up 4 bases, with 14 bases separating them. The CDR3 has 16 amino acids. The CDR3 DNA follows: TGTGCCAGCTCACCAGGATTCAATCGGGGCACCGGGGAGCTGTTTTTT. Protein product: CASSPGFNRGTGELFF.

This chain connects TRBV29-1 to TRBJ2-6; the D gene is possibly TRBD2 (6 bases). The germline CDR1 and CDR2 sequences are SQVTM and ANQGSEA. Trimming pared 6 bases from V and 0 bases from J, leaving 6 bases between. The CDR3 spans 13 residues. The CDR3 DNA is TGCAGCGTGGGACTCTCTGGGGCCAACGTCCTGACTTTC. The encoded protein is CSVGLSGANVLTF.

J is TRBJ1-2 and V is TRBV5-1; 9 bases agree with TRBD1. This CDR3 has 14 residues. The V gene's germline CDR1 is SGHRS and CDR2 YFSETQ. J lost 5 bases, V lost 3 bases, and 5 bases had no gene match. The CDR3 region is CASSWTGDEYGYTF. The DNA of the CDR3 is TGCGCCAGCAGCTGGACAGGGGATGAGTATGGCTACACCTTC.

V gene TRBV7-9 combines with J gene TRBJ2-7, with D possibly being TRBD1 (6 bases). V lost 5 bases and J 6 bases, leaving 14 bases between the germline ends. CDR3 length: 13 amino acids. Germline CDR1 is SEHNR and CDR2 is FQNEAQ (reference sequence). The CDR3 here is CASSVLQGTEQYF. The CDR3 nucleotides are TGTGCCAGCAGCGTCTTACAGGGAACCGAGCAGTACTTC.

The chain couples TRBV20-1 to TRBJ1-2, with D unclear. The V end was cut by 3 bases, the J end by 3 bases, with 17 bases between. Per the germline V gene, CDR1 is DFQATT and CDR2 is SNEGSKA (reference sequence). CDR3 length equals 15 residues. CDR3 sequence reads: CSASPSREGYYGYTF. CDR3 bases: TGCAGTGCTAGTCCCTCTCGGGAAGGGTACTATGGCTACACCTTC.

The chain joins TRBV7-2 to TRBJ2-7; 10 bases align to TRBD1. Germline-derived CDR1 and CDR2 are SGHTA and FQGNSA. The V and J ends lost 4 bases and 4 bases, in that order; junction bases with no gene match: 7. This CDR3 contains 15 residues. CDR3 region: CASSSRGTGAYEQYF. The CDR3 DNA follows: TGTGCCAGCAGCTCCCGTGGGACAGGGGCTTACGAGCAGTACTTC.

The CDR3 loop is CASSLRTGQGDTQYF. CDR3 DNA sequence: TGTGCCAGCAGCTTAAGGACAGGGCAAGGAGATACGCAGTATTTT. This sequence joins TRBV7-9 and TRBJ2-3; TRBD1 aligns across 8 bases. Germline CDR1 and CDR2: SEHNR and FQNEAQ (reference sequence). The CDR3 extends over 15 amino acids. The ends lost 2 bases at V and 5 bases at J; junction bases unmatched: 6.

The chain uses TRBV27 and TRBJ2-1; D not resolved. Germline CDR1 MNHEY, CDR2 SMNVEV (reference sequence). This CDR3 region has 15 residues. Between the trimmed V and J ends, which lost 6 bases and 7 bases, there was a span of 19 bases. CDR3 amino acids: CASRHLASGLNEQFF. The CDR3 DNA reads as TGTGCCAGCAGGCACCTGGCAAGTGGTCTGAATGAGCAGTTCTTC.